Reported below is one T cell receptor (beta chain). Its target is unknown. V was clipped by 4 bases and J by 5 bases; unmatched bases: 10. The CDR3 runs 16 residues. The germline CDR1 and CDR2 sequences are SGHAT and FQNNGV. In the PCR, 60 Vbeta and 13 Jbeta primers were used. Original methodology: Unique TCR beta chains numbered around 80 million in a later analysis, with roughly 10 million shared. Clones were read by immunoSEQ multiplex PCR, and TCRdb kept only the in-frame ones, dropping some. Clonal size and the V and J genes are those of that table, whereas D and trimming came from the DNA. The sample lists about 89,000 clones, roughly three quarters seen once, with 3.5% to 4.5% in the top ten. This record comes from a study of cytomegalovirus exposure and HLA in healthy donors. Study-wide findings and caveats: Per a later analysis, about 17,000 TCR beta sequences showed association with HLA alleles at 0.05 false discovery rate. In a later analysis, several top co-occurrence clusters appeared linked to parvovirus B19, influenza, CMV and Epstein-Barr virus.

Sequencing was done on a sample of PBMCs. The clonotype comes from a man aged 25 to 45 in good health and CMV-seronegative. The gene calls are TRBV11-2 and TRBJ2-5; 10 bases match TRBD1. The CDR3 nucleotides are TGTGCCAGCAGCTCCTTGACAGGGGGCAATCATGAGACCCAGTACTTC. It codes for CASSSLTGGNHETQYF.